Given below is one T cell receptor (beta chain) in context. Its antigen is not identified. TCRdb keeps only in-frame clones here, not all; method: immunoSEQ multiplex PCR. In the table there are under 80,000 clones, around 80% of which are singletons. The data are from a study of OX40 agonist ivuxolimab in advanced cancers. Study-level points and caveats: Antigen targets of the expanded peripheral T cells went undetermined.

The material sequenced was CD4+ or CD8+ T cells sorted from blood, taken in a trial of the OX40 agonist ivuxolimab. This sequence was found in an adult with an advanced solid tumor such as melanoma, head and neck, liver or kidney cancer.

This chain's CDR3 is CASSPQWDSAGNTIYF. CDR3 coding DNA: TGTGCCAGCTCACCTCAGTGGGATTCAGCTGGAAACACCATATATTTT. The chain combines TRBV18 with TRBJ1-3, with D uncertain. From germline, CDR1 is KGHSH and CDR2 LQKENI. V lost 3 bases, J lost 2 bases, and 14 bases lay in between. The CDR3 contains 16 residues.